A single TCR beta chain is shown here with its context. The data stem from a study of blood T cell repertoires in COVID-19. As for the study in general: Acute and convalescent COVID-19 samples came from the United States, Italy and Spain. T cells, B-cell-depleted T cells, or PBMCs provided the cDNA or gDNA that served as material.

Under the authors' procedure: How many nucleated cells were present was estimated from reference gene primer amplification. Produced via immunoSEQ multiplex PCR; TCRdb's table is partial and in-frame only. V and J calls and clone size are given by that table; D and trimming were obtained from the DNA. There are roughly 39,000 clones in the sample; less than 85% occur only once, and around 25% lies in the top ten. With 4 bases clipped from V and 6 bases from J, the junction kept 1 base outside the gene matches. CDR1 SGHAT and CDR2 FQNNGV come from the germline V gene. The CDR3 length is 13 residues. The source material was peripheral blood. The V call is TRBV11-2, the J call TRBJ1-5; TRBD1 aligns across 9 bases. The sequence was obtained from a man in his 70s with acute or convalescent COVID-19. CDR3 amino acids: CASSSQGAQPQHF. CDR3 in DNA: TGTGCCAGCAGCTCACAGGGGGCTCAGCCCCAGCATTTT.